The following is a T cell receptor (beta chain) sequence with its context. Its antigen remains unknown. The CDR3 is 16 residues long. V shed 5 bases, J shed 1 base, and the junction held 9 bases outside the gene matches. CDR1 MDHEN and CDR2 SYDVKM come from the germline V gene. From the RACE reads, TCRdb called clonotypes with MiXCR, one entry per CDR3 protein. The sample has fewer than 150,000 distinct CDR3 sequences; roughly 15% are singletons. This record comes from a study of human T cells and chemical hapten exposure. Across the whole study: Donors were sensitized with 2% DPC on the upper inner arm.

Described time point: patch test 1, 2 weeks after DPC sensitization. Described treatment: therapeutic diphenylcyclopropenone sensitization with weekly scalp DPC. General study points: Compared with pre-sensitization or healthy control sets, expanded TCRs clustered more. DPC sensitization did not alter TCRs above 1 in 1000 frequency.

The chain has TRBV28 and TRBJ2-5; 8 positions agree with TRBD1. This sequence originates from a man aged 18 to 29 with alopecia areata. Some clones in this sample may be carry-over from other donors' samples. The sequenced sample was whole blood, obtained in connection with sensitization to the hapten diphenylcyclopropenone (DPC). The CDR3 sequence: CASSPPVGTGQETQYF. CDR3 DNA sequence: TGTGCCAGCAGTCCCCCGGTTGGGACAGGCCAAGAGACCCAGTACTTC.